This TCR beta chain was recorded in a study of T cell changes during pregnancy in multiple sclerosis (dated by TCRdb to 2018 to 2020). About the investigation overall: In women with multiple sclerosis, the researchers looked at how the T cell repertoire shifted as pregnancy progressed.

Library preparation employed the immunoSEQ multiplex PCR assay. What TCRdb holds here is the immuneACCESS table cut down to in-frame rearrangements. Part of the clones is not present; checked against another copy, under half of the missing clones reflect an unresolved V gene, and the others are unexplained. The table for this sample lists 40,000 to 50,000 clones; 89% of them were counted only once. The ten largest make up about 1.2% of the sample. As concerns this clone: Its antigen is not yet known. No quality values exist for individual bases; no much larger clone is one base distant.

CDR3 length: 14 amino acids, cysteine to phenylalanine. The sequence is cut down to CDR3 DNA, 42 bases in frame from base 1. As encoded in the germline V gene (reference sequence), CDR1 is GTSNPN while CDR2 is SVGIG. The source is a female donor with multiple sclerosis, enrolled in a pregnancy study. In this chain, TRBV30 is recombined with TRBJ2-1, with 9 bases matching TRBD2. The source was CD4+ T cells from peripheral blood mononuclear cells, collected in the first trimester of pregnancy. The CDR3 reads as follows: CAHAETSGYNEQFF. The sequenced DNA is TGTGCTCATGCCGAGACTAGCGGTTACAATGAGCAGTTCTTC.